This entry is about one TCR beta chain. What it binds is not known. In the same sample, other DNA sequences code for this CDR3. The CDR3 extends over 14 amino acids. V lost 4 bases, J lost 3 bases, and 4 bases stayed unmatched. Germline lookup yields CDR1 SGHRS and CDR2 YFSETQ. This entry is derived from a study of shared clonotypes between healthy human individuals. Across the whole study: Each donor contributed plates that comprised three CD4 naive, three CD4 memory, two CD8 naive and one CD8 memory. Points from the study as a whole: Naive subsets generally exceeded memory subsets in estimated richness. Specimens sampled were limited to blood, with tissue repertoires likely differing.

Each subset's genomic DNA was split evenly across several immunoSEQ plates. Sequencing used immunoSEQ multiplex PCR; TCRdb keeps in-frame clones, though not all of them. Among approximately 720,000 clones listed, approximately 75% were seen once. The rearrangement uses TRBV5-1 and TRBJ2-1; 7 bases align to TRBD2. What was sequenced was memory CD4+ T cells sorted from blood. Subset here: CD45RA-negative fraction. The sequence came from a woman aged 25 to 39 in good health. As DNA, the CDR3 is TGCGCCAGCAGCGTAGCGGGTAGCTACAATGAGCAGTTCTTC. Translating it yields CASSVAGSYNEQFF.